This TCR beta chain came from a study of blood T cells in healthy people across ages. Through a sample-barcoded 5' primer and a J-beta primer mix, a second PCR was run for roughly 7 to 11 cycles. Using its own MiXCR run on the 5' RACE reads, TCRdb lists one record per CDR3 protein. The sample records some 940,000 distinct CDR3 sequences, 25% to 30% being singletons. This clonotype was seen a few times. CDR1 SEHNR and CDR2 FQNEAQ come from the germline V gene (reference sequence). The CDR3 has 14 amino acids. The V end was cut by 5 bases, the J end by 8 bases, with 16 bases between. The sample was also linked to a second study, of T cells of mothers and their children.

The sequencing input was blood. This clonotype was obtained from a woman aged 40 to 49 in good health. V usage is TRBV7-9 and J usage is TRBJ1-5; D uncertain. Written as DNA, the CDR3 is TGTGCCAGCAGCCCAGGCCAGGATGTTAAGCCCCAGCATTTT. Residues: CASSPGQDVKPQHF.